The 15 T cell receptor beta chains below were found in one sample sequenced in a study of blood T cell repertoires in COVID-19. Only in-frame clones appear in the TCRdb table, and some are missing; sequencing was by immunoSEQ multiplex PCR. There are some 150,000 clones in the sample; about 85% occur only once, and over 2.5% lies in the top ten. The sequenced sample consisted of peripheral blood. These receptor sequences come from a human donor with acute or convalescent COVID-19. The donor label of this sample is uncertain.

The chain has TRBV10-1 and TRBJ2-7; TRBD1 aligns across 7 bases. Germline trimming cut 2 bases from V and 4 bases from J; bases unmatched to any gene: 8. The CDR3 length is 15 residues. Looked up from germline, CDR1 is WNHNN and CDR2 is SYGVQD (reference sequence). CDR3: CASSERRGRTYEQYV. The CDR3 coding sequence is TGCGCCAGCAGTGAGCGAAGGGGGCGGACGTACGAGCAGTACGTC.

The chain joins TRBV5-1 to TRBJ2-1; 10 bases agree with TRBD2. V lost 3 bases and J lost 6; bases outside the gene matches: 9. The germline V gene encodes CDR1 SGHRS and CDR2 YFSETQ. This CDR3 is built from 16 residues. CDR3 in amino acids: CASSWTGTSDFNEQFF. CDR3 nucleotide sequence: TGCGCCAGCAGCTGGACCGGGACTAGCGACTTCAATGAGCAGTTCTTC.

The rearrangement uses TRBV6-5 and TRBJ2-1; D might be TRBD1 (5 bases). The germline CDR1 and CDR2 sequences are MNHEY and SVGAGI. CDR3 length equals 15 residues. The germline V and J ends were trimmed by 2 bases and 6 bases, with 14 bases remaining between them. The CDR3, as DNA: TGTGCCAGCAGTTACGTTGGCAGGGCCACCAATGAGCAGTTCTTC. It translates to CASSYVGRATNEQFF.

This clone has only a few counts. The V gene is TRBV16, the J gene TRBJ1-6, with TRBD1 identical over 8 bases. J gave up 7 bases and V 2 bases, and 4 bases lay outside the gene matches. The CDR3 extends over 15 amino acids. CDR1 and CDR2 (germline): KGHSY, FQNENV. CDR3 loop: CASSQITGGNSPLHF. Here the CDR3 DNA reads TGTGCCAGCAGCCAAATTACAGGGGGAAATTCACCCCTCCACTTT.

This chain links TRBV7-2 with TRBJ2-7; TRBD2 aligns across 10 bases. Germline V gene lookup returns CDR1 SGHTA and CDR2 FQGNSA. The CDR3 sequence is 14 residues long. J lost 3 bases, V lost 2 bases, and 1 base had no gene match. This CDR3 reads CASSLIAGGYEQYF. In DNA, the CDR3 is TGTGCCAGCAGCTTAATAGCGGGGGGCTACGAGCAGTACTTC. Together with reference TRBV7-2 and TRBJ2-7, the CDR3 gives the full variable domain: GAGVSQSPSNKVTEKGKDVELRCDPISGHTALYWYRQSLGQGLEFLIYFQGNSAPDKSGLPSDRFSAERTGGSVSTLTIQRTQQEDSAVYLCASSLIAGGYEQYFGPGTRLTVT.

This clone was seen a few times. This chain uses TRBV19 with TRBJ1-1; D might be TRBD1 (5 bases). The CDR3 totals 14 residues. The germline CDR1 and CDR2 sequences are LNHDA and SQIVND (reference sequence). Trimming stripped 8 bases from V and 0 bases from J, with 13 bases between. DNA of the CDR3: TGTGCCAGTCTCCAGGGCGGTATGAACACTGAAGCTTTCTTT. It encodes CASLQGGMNTEAFF.

The chain joins TRBV2 to TRBJ1-2; 10 bases are shared with TRBD1. This CDR3 has 15 amino acids. Germline V gene lookup returns CDR1 SNHLY and CDR2 FYNNEI. The V gene end was trimmed by 5 bases and the J gene end by 3 bases; junction bases not matched to a gene: 6. The CDR3 reads CASSTRTGGDYGYTF. Written as DNA, the CDR3 is TGTGCCAGCAGTACCCGGACAGGGGGGGACTATGGCTACACCTTC.

V and J are TRBV5-8 and TRBJ1-1, with 12 bases lining up with TRBD1. From germline, CDR1 is SGHTS and CDR2 YDEGEE. The CDR3 runs to 17 residues. The V and J ends lost 4 bases and 3 bases, in that order; junction bases with no gene match: 10. In DNA, the CDR3 is TGTGCCAGCAGCCACCGGGACAGGGGGCGTCGGGACACTGAAGCTTTCTTT. This encodes CASSHRDRGRRDTEAFF.

This clone was picked up one time. This chain uses TRBV3-1 (or the pseudogene TRBV3-2) with TRBJ1-2; D ambiguous. Between the trimmed V and J ends, which lost 4 bases and 8 bases, there was a span of 14 bases. The CDR3 has 13 amino acids. The germline gives CDR1 LGHDT, CDR2 YNNKEL (reference sequence). For the CDR3, the DNA is TGTGCCAGCAGCCCCCAAGACGCGCGGGGCTACACCTTC. Its translation: CASSPQDARGYTF.

The V call is TRBV18, the J call TRBJ1-2, with 7 bases lining up with TRBD1. The V segment lost 1 base and the J segment 6 bases; nucleotides outside the gene matches: 8. This CDR3 is built from 15 residues. CDR1 is KGHSH, CDR2 LQKENI, per germline. Here the CDR3 reads CASSPQDRARDGYTF. In DNA, the CDR3 is TGTGCCAGCTCACCACAAGACAGGGCGAGGGATGGCTACACCTTC. The full variable domain, completed using reference TRBV18 and TRBJ1-2, is NAGVMQNPRHLVRRRGQEARLRCSPMKGHSHVYWYRQLPEEGLKFMVYLQKENIIDESGMPKERFSAEFPKEGPSILRIQQVVRGDSAAYFCASSPQDRARDGYTFGSGTRLTVV.

The chain joins TRBV15 to TRBJ1-4; no reliable D call. CDR3 length: 14 residues. Between the trimmed V and J ends, which lost 1 base and 4 bases, there was a span of 7 bases. The germline V gene encodes CDR1 LNHNV and CDR2 YYDKDF (reference sequence). For the CDR3, the DNA is TGTGCCACCAGCAGAGGATCGGTTAATGAAAAACTGTTTTTT. Encoded protein: CATSRGSVNEKLFF.

V usage is TRBV24-1 and J usage is TRBJ1-2; D gene uncertain. CDR1 is KGHDR and CDR2 is SFDVKD in the germline V gene. The CDR3 has 13 amino acids. The V end lost 8 bases, the J end lost 2 bases, and 11 bases lay between the germline ends. The CDR3 spells CATNPGGNYGYTF. The DNA of the CDR3 is TGTGCCACCAATCCAGGTGGAAACTATGGCTACACCTTC.

The gene calls are TRBV30 and TRBJ1-2, with TRBD1 matching over 8 bases. The CDR3 has 15 residues. Germline V gene sequence: CDR1 GTSNPN, CDR2 SVGIG (reference sequence). V lost 2 bases to trimming and J lost 4 bases; unmatched junction nucleotides: 9. The CDR3 is CAWSPGGAFSYGYTF. CDR3 DNA sequence: TGTGCCTGGAGTCCAGGGGGCGCTTTCAGCTATGGCTACACCTTC.

V gene TRBV2 combines with J gene TRBJ1-4; 10 nucleotides agree with TRBD1. The germline gives CDR1 SNHLY, CDR2 FYNNEI. V trimming: 3 bases; J trimming: 7 bases; junction bases outside the gene matches: 5. This CDR3 is 15 amino acids long. The CDR3 sequence is CASSDLGQGFEKLFF. The CDR3 DNA is TGTGCCAGCAGTGATCTGGGACAGGGGTTTGAAAAACTGTTTTTT. The whole variable domain, remainder taken from reference TRBV2 and TRBJ1-4, is EPEVTQTPSHQVTQMGQEVILRCVPISNHLYFYWYRQILGQKVEFLVSFYNNEISEKSEIFDDQFSVERPDGSNFTLKIRSTKLEDSAMYFCASSDLGQGFEKLFFGSGTQLSVL.

The chain combines TRBV2 with TRBJ1-2; D is uncertain. The V and J ends lost 6 bases and 6 bases respectively, with 11 bases between them. The CDR3 loop spans 12 amino acids. From germline, CDR1 is SNHLY and CDR2 FYNNEI. CDR3 in amino acids: CASSKNRDGYTF. The CDR3 region has the DNA TGTGCCAGCAGCAAAAACAGAGATGGCTACACCTTC.